Presented here are 6 T cell receptor beta chains from one specimen sequenced in a study of OX40 agonist ivuxolimab in advanced cancers. Clones were sequenced by immunoSEQ multiplex PCR, and TCRdb holds only the in-frame ones, with some missing. The data show more than 35,000 clones, roughly nine tenths seen once. Here the sequenced sample was CD4+ or CD8+ T cells sorted from blood, taken in a trial of the OX40 agonist ivuxolimab. These receptors were taken from an adult with an advanced solid tumor such as melanoma, head and neck, liver or kidney cancer.

V and J are TRBV25-1 and TRBJ2-5, with 8 bases lining up with TRBD1. The DNA end is a closer match to TRBJ2-7, so the J assignment may be wrong. Germline CDR1 reads MGHDK; CDR2 reads SYGVNS. The CDR3 is 13 amino acids. The CDR3 region is CASADRASYEQYF. CDR3 sequence (DNA): TGTGCCAGCGCGGACAGGGCCTCCTACGAGCAGTACTTC.

This clone was seen once. V gene TRBV2 combines with J gene TRBJ1-1; D unresolved. With 7 bases removed from V and 1 base from J, the gap between germline ends came to 10 bases. The CDR3 contains 13 residues. Per the germline V gene, CDR1 is SNHLY and CDR2 is FYNNEI. The CDR3 sequence is CASIRARNTEAFF. The CDR3 bases are TGTGCCAGCATCCGGGCGAGGAACACTGAAGCTTTCTTT.

The CDR3 spells CASSPQTGFNYGYTF. Here the CDR3 DNA reads TGTGCCAGCTCACCACAGACAGGGTTCAACTATGGCTACACCTTC. J is TRBJ1-2 and V is TRBV18, with TRBD1 identical over 7 bases. Trimming at V came to 1 base and at J to 2 bases, leaving 4 bases not matched to a gene. This CDR3 spans 15 amino acids. Germline loops: CDR1 KGHSH, CDR2 LQKENI.

This clone occurred once. The chain joins TRBV12-2 to TRBJ1-1; the table assigns TRBD1, which was not confirmed against the DNA. TRBV12-2 has pseudogene status. The CDR3 totals 18 residues. For the CDR3, the DNA is TGTGCAAGTCGCTTAGCATTACAGGGGGCGCGTAAGGTCACTGAAGCTTTCTTT. Translation: CASRLALQGARKVTEAFF.

For the CDR3, the DNA is TGTGCCAGCAGCTTAGATGGGTTAGGGACACACAATGAGCAGTTCTTC. Translating gives CASSLDGLGTHNEQFF. The chain carries TRBV11-3 and TRBJ2-1, with D perhaps matching TRBD1 (6 bases). The V end was cut by 0 bases, the J end by 5 bases, with 14 bases between. CDR1 and CDR2 from the germline V gene are SGHNT and YENEEA. The CDR3 length is 16 residues.

The chain employs TRBV7-2 and TRBJ1-5; D is undetermined. The CDR3 extends over 12 amino acids. V was clipped by 3 bases and J by 5 bases, with 5 bases between them. Germline values: CDR1 SGHTA, CDR2 FQGNSA. CDR3 DNA: TGTGCCAGCAGCTTCGGGGATCAGCCCCAGCATTTT. It yields the protein CASSFGDQPQHF.